The clone carrying this T cell receptor beta chain was observed at least ten times. Time point defined: newly diagnosed GD, antithyroid drugs for less than 3 months. RNA extracted from PBMCs served as the sequencing template. The CDR3 length is 11 residues. The germline V gene has CDR1 LNHDA and CDR2 SQIVND (reference sequence). Trimming stripped 3 bases from V and 6 bases from J, with 5 bases between. Building of the TCR beta libraries involved iRepertoire HTBI primers and Arm-PCR of CDR3 regions. Each CDR3 protein is one row after TCRdb ran MiXCR on the multiplex PCR reads. This repertoire shows some 230,000 distinct CDR3 sequences, about 16% found once; its top ten account for around 21%. This entry comes from a study of regulatory T cells in long-lasting Graves disease.

The sequence was obtained from a female donor with Graves disease. The sequencing here drew on peripheral blood mononuclear cells (PBMCs), taken at new diagnosis, from a patient treated with antithyroid drugs. V and J are TRBV19 and TRBJ1-1, with D maybe TRBD1 (5 bases). The CDR3 DNA is TGTGCCAGTAGTATGGGACCTGAAGCTTTCTTT. This translates into CASSMGPEAFF. Using reference TRBV19 and TRBJ1-1 for the parts outside the CDR3, the full variable domain is DGGITQSPKYLFRKEGQNVTLSCEQNLNHDAMYWYRQDPGQGLRLIYYSQIVNDFQKGDIAEGYSVSREKKESFPLTVTSAQKNPTAFYLCASSMGPEAFFGQGTRLTVV.